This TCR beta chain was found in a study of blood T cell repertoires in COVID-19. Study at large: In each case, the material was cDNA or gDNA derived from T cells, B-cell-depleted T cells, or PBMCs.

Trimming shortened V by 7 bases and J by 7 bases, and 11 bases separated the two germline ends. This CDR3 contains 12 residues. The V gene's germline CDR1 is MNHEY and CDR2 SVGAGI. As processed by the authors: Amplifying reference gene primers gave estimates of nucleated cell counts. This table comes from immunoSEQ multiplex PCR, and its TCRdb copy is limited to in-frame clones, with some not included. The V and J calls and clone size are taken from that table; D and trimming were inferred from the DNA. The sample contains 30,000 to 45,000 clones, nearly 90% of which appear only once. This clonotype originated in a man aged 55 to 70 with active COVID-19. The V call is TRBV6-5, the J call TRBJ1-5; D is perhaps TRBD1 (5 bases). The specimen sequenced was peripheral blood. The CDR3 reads CASNQGEQPQHF. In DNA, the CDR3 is TGTGCCAGCAATCAAGGGGAACAGCCCCAGCATTTT.